This T cell receptor (beta chain) is drawn from a study of control samples from healthy donors and cancer patients. Profiling relied on immunoSEQ multiplex PCR, and the TCRdb table lists in-frame clones only, not all of them. The table lists tens of thousands of clones, 90% to 95% of them singletons, with approximately 15% in the top ten. The sample comprised blood. This TCR derives from a man aged 30 to 45 in good health.

The CDR3 is CASSRRAGVDNSPLHF. The CDR3 nucleotides read TGTGCCAGCAGTCGCAGAGCGGGGGTAGACAATTCACCCCTCCACTTT. The chain uses TRBV28 and TRBJ1-6, with a tentative D call TRBD1 (5 bases). Looked up from germline, CDR1 is MDHEN and CDR2 is SYDVKM. Trimming took 5 bases from V and 7 from J, leaving 18 bases between them. This CDR3 spans 16 amino acids.